Here is one T cell receptor (beta chain) with its context. This record comes from a study of cytomegalovirus exposure and HLA in healthy donors. The CDR3 has 16 residues. Germline values: CDR1 SNHLY, CDR2 FYNNEI. V gave up 3 bases and J gave up 0 bases, with 12 bases separating them. It was with 60 Vbeta and 13 Jbeta primers that the PCR ran. Profiling relied on immunoSEQ multiplex PCR, and the TCRdb table lists in-frame clones only, not all of them. The sample lists under 200,000 clones, roughly 80% seen once, with about 3.1% in the top ten. Specimen: PBMCs. V usage is TRBV2 and J usage is TRBJ1-5, with D uncertain. The clonotype originates from a female donor in good health and CMV-seronegative. The CDR3 is CASSEDGIYSNQPQHF. Written as DNA, the CDR3 is TGTGCCAGCAGTGAGGACGGGATTTATAGCAATCAGCCCCAGCATTTT. Full variable domain (outside the CDR3, taken from reference TRBV2 and TRBJ1-5): EPEVTQTPSHQVTQMGQEVILRCVPISNHLYFYWYRQILGQKVEFLVSFYNNEISEKSEIFDDQFSVERPDGSNFTLKIRSTKLEDSAMYFCASSEDGIYSNQPQHFGDGTRLSIL.